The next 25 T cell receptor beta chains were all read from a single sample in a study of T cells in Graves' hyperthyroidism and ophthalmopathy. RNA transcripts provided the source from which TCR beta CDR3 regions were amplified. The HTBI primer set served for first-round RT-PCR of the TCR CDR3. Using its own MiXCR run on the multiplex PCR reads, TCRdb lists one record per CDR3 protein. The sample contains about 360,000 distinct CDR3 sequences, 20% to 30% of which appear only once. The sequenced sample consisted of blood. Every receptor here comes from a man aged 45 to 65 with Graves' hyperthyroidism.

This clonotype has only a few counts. CDR3 DNA sequence: TGTGCCAGCAGTTGGGAGGCGGGAGGCGAGCAGTACTTC. This codes for CASSWEAGGEQYF. This chain links TRBV6-1 with TRBJ2-7; 8 nucleotides line up with TRBD2. V shed 5 bases and J 6 bases; nucleotides not matched to a gene: 6. The CDR3 has 13 residues. In germline, CDR1 is MNHNS, CDR2 SASEGT.

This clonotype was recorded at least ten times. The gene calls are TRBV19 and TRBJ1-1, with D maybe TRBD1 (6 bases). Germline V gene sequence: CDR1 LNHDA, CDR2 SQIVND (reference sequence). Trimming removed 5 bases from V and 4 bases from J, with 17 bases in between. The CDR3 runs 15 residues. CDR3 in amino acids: CASSLRAGVATEAFF. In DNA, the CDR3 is TGTGCCAGTAGTCTAAGGGCAGGGGTGGCCACTGAAGCTTTCTTT.

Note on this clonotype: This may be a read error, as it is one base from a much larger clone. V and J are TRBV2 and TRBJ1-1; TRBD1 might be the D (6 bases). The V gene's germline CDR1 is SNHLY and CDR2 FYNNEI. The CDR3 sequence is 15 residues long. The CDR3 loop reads CASSVFRGRTVRASF. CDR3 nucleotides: TGTGCCAGCAGTGTGTTCAGGGGACGGACGGTAAGAGCTTCCTTT.

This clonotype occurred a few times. The CDR3 region is CASSGSDTEAFF. The DNA of the CDR3 is TGTGCCAGCAGCGGCTCGGACACTGAAGCTTTCTTT. The gene calls are TRBV10-3 and TRBJ1-1; D unclear. This CDR3 spans 12 amino acids. Deletions cut 10 bases from V and 3 bases from J, with 12 bases between. Germline V gives CDR1 ENHRY, CDR2 SYGVKD.

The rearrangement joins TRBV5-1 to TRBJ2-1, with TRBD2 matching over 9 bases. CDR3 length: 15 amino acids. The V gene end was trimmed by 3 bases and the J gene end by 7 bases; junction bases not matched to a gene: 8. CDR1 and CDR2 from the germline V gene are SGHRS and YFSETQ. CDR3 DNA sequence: TGCGCCAGCAGCTCGGTAGCGGGAGCAGTAAATGAGCAGTTCTTC. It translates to CASSSVAGAVNEQFF.

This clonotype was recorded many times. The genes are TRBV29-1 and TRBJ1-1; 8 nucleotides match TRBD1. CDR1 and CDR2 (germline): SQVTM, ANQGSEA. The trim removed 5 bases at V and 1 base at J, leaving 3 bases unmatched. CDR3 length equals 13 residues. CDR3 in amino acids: CSVRDRGNTEAFF. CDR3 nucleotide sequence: TGCAGCGTTAGAGACAGGGGGAACACTGAAGCTTTCTTT.

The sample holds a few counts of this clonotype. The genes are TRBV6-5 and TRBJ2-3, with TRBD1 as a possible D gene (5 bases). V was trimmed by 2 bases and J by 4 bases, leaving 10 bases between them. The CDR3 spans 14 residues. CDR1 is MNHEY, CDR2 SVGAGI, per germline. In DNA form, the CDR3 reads TGTGCCAGCAGTTACGGGCAGGGCCCAGATACGCAGTATTTT. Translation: CASSYGQGPDTQYF.

The CDR3 sequence: CASTLSLYNEQFF. CDR3 DNA: TGTGCCAGCACACTCAGTCTGTACAATGAGCAGTTCTTC. This sequence joins TRBV6-2 or TRBV6-3 and TRBJ2-1; unclear D gene. The CDR3 runs 13 residues. V was cut by 7 bases and J by 4 bases, with 11 bases left in between. Germline V gene sequence: CDR1 MNHEY, CDR2 SVGEGT.

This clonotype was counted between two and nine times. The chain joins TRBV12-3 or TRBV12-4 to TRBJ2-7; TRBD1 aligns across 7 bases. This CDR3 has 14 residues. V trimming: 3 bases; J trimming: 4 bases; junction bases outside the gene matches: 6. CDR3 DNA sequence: TGTGCCAGCAGTTTGAGGGACAGTCATTACGAGCAGTACTTC. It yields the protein CASSLRDSHYEQYF.

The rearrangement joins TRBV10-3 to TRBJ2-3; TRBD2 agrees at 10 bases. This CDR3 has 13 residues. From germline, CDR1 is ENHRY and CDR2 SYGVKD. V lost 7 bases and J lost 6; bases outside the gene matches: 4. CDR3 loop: CAITPGLADTQYF. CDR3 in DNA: TGTGCCATCACCCCGGGACTAGCGGATACGCAGTATTTT.

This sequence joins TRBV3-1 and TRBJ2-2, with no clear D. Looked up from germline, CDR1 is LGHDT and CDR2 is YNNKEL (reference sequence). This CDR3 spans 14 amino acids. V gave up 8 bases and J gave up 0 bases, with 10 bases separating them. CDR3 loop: CASHGGSNTGELFF. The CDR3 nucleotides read TGTGCCAGCCACGGTGGGTCGAACACCGGGGAGCTGTTTTTT.

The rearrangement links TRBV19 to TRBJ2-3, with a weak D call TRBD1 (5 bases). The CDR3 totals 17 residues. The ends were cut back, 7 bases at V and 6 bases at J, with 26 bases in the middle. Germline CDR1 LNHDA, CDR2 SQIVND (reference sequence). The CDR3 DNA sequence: TGTGCCAGTACTCCATTTGGGGCTAGGGGAAACAGCGATACGCAGTATTTT. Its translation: CASTPFGARGNSDTQYF.

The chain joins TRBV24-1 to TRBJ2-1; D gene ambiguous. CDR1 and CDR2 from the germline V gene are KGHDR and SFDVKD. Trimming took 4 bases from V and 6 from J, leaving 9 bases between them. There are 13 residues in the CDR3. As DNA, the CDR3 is TGTGCCACCAGTGAACCCAACACCAATGAGCAGTTCTTC. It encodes CATSEPNTNEQFF.

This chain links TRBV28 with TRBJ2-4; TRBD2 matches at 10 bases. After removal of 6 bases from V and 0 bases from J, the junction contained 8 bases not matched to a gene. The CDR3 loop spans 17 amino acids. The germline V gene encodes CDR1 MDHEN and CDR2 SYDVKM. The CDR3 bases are TGTGCCAGCAGCTCCCTAGCGGGAGCGCTAGCCAAAAACATTCAGTACTTC. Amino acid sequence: CASSSLAGALAKNIQYF.

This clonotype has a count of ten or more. Here the CDR3 DNA reads TGTGCCAGCAGCTTAGAGGTCACAGATACGCAGTATTTT. Translated, it gives CASSLEVTDTQYF. The chain joins TRBV11-2 to TRBJ2-3, with no clear D. This CDR3 has 13 amino acids. The V end was cut by 0 bases, the J end by 2 bases, with 3 bases between. CDR1 and CDR2 (germline): SGHAT, FQNNGV.

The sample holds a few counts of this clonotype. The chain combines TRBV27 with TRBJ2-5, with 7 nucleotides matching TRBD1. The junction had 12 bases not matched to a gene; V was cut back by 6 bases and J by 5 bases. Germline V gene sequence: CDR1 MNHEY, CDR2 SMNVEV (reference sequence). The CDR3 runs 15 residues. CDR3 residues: CASSFVAGGSETQYF. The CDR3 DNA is TGTGCCAGCAGCTTTGTGGCAGGGGGTAGCGAGACCCAGTACTTC.

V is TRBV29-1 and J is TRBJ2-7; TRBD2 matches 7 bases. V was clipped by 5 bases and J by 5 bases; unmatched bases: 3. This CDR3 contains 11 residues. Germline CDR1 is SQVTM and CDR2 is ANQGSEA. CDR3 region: CSVTTSDEQYF. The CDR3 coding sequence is TGCAGCGTTACTACTAGCGACGAGCAGTACTTC.

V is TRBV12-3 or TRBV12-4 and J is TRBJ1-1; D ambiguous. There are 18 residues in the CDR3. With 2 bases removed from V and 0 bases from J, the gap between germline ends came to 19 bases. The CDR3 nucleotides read TGTGCCAGCAGTTTAACCCCGCTCTTGGCTTCCGTGAACACTGAAGCTTTCTTT. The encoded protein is CASSLTPLLASVNTEAFF.

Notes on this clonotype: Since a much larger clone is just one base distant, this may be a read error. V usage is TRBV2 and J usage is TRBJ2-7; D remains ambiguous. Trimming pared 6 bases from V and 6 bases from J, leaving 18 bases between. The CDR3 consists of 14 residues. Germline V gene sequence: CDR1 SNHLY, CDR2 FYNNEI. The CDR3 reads CASRLNTERGEQYF. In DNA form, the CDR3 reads TGTGCCAGCAGGCTTAATACAGAGCGAGGCGAGCAGTACTTC.

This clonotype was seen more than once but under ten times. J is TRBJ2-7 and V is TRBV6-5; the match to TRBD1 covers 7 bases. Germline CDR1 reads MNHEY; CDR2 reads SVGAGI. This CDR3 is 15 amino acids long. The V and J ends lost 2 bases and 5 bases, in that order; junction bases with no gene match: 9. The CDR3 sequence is CASSYPRRGGHEQYF. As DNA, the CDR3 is TGTGCCAGCAGTTACCCCCGGAGAGGGGGCCACGAGCAGTACTTC.

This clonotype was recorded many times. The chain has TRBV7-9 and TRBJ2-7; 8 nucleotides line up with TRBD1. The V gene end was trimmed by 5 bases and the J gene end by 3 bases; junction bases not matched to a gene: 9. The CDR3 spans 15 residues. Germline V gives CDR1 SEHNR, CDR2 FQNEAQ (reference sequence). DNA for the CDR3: TGTGCCAGCAGCACGAACAGGGGGGTCCGCTACGAGCAGTACTTC. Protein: CASSTNRGVRYEQYF. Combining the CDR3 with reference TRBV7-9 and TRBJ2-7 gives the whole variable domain DTGVSQNPRHKITKRGQNVTFRCDPISEHNRLYWYRQTLGQGPEFLTYFQNEAQLEKSRLLSDRFSAERPKGSFSTLEIQRTEQGDSAMYLCASSTNRGVRYEQYFGPGTRLTVT.

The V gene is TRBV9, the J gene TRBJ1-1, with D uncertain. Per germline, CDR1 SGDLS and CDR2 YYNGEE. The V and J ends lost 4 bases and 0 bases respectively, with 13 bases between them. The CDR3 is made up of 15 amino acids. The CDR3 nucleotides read TGTGCCAGCAGCAAAGCAGCAGAGTTGAACACTGAAGCTTTCTTT. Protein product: CASSKAAELNTEAFF. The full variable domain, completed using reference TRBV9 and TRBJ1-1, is DSGVTQTPKHLITATGQRVTLRCSPRSGDLSVYWYQQSLDQGLQFLIQYYNGEERAKGNILERFSAQQFPDLHSELNLSSLELGDSALYFCASSKAAELNTEAFFGQGTRLTVV.

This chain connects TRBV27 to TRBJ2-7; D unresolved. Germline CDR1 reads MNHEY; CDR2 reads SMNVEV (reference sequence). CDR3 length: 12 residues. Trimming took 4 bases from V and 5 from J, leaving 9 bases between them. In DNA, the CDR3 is TGTGCCAGCAGTTCCAGGTTGAACGAGCAGTACTTC. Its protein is CASSSRLNEQYF.

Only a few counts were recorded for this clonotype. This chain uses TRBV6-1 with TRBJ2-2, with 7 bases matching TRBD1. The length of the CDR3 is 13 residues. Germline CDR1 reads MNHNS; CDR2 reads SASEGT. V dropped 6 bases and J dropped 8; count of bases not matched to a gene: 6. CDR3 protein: CASRIQGRGELFF. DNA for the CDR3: TGTGCCAGCAGGATACAGGGGCGGGGGGAGCTGTTTTTT.

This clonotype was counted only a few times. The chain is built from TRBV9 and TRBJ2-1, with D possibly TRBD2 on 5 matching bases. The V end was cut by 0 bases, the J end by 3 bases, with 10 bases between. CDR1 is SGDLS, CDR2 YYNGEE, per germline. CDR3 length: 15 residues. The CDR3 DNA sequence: TGTGCCAGCAGCGTAGGACGAGGGAGCTACAATGAGCAGTTCTTC. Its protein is CASSVGRGSYNEQFF.